A single sample gave rise to the 29 T cell receptor beta chains below, sequenced in a study of OX40 agonist ivuxolimab in advanced cancers. TCRdb keeps only in-frame clones here, not all; method: immunoSEQ multiplex PCR. The data show about 56,000 clones, roughly 82% seen once. The material sequenced was CD4+ or CD8+ T cells sorted from blood, taken in a trial of the OX40 agonist ivuxolimab. The receptor set was obtained from an adult with an advanced solid tumor such as melanoma, head and neck, liver or kidney cancer.

V usage is TRBV29-1 and J usage is TRBJ2-1, with TRBD2 identical over 8 bases. Trimming at V came to 7 bases and at J to 7 bases, leaving 12 bases not matched to a gene. Germline values: CDR1 SQVTM, CDR2 ANQGSEA. CDR3 length equals 14 residues. The CDR3 DNA reads as TGCAGCGGTGTCGCTTGGAGCGGGGGTAATGAGCAGTTCTTC. Its protein product is CSGVAWSGGNEQFF.

This chain uses TRBV5-4 with TRBJ1-1, with D possibly being TRBD1 (5 bases). Germline CDR1 SGHNT, CDR2 YYREEE (reference sequence). The CDR3 spans 15 residues. V was trimmed by 0 bases and J by 4 bases, leaving 13 bases between them. The CDR3 DNA sequence: TGTGCCAGCAGCTTGGCCCGGGGGGAACGCACTGAAGCTTTCTTT. Its translation is CASSLARGERTEAFF.

The V call is TRBV9, the J call TRBJ1-2; 7 nucleotides align to TRBD1. Germline loops: CDR1 SGDLS, CDR2 YYNGEE. Losses at the gene ends were 6 bases for V and 8 bases for J; bases not matched to a gene: 22. This CDR3 has 17 amino acids. The CDR3: CASTLDPIGQDPRGYTF. The CDR3 DNA follows: TGTGCCAGCACCCTAGACCCTATCGGACAGGACCCTAGGGGCTACACCTTC.

V is TRBV4-2 and J is TRBJ2-1; D is perhaps TRBD2 (5 bases). Germline V gives CDR1 LGHNA, CDR2 YNFKEQ. There are 17 residues in the CDR3. Trimming stripped 1 base from V and 5 bases from J, with 18 bases between. CDR3 amino acids: CASSQVKRTFTHNEQFF. DNA for the CDR3: TGTGCCAGCAGCCAAGTTAAGCGGACCTTCACCCACAATGAGCAGTTCTTC.

The chain couples TRBV6-5 to TRBJ1-4; no firm D call. Between the trimmed V and J ends, which lost 6 bases and 5 bases, there was a span of 16 bases. In germline, CDR1 is MNHEY, CDR2 SVGAGI. This CDR3 contains 15 residues. CDR3 coding DNA: TGTGCCAGCAGCCGCTACGAGGTCCTCAATGAAAAACTGTTTTTT. Protein: CASSRYEVLNEKLFF.

This clone appeared a single time. V gene TRBV5-1 combines with J gene TRBJ1-1; D is possibly TRBD1 (5 bases). The CDR3 covers 14 residues. The V end was cut by 1 base, the J end by 1 base, with 8 bases between. The germline V gene has CDR1 SGHRS and CDR2 YFSETQ. CDR3 sequence (DNA): TGCGCCAGCAGCTTGCCAGGGCCGAACACTGAAGCTTTCTTT. It yields the protein CASSLPGPNTEAFF.

This clone was detected only a few times. CDR3 nucleotide sequence: TGTGCCAGCAGTGTAGGGGCGACGAACACCGGGGAGCTGTTTTTT. Protein: CASSVGATNTGELFF. The chain combines TRBV6-1 with TRBJ2-2; D may be TRBD1 (5 bases). Trimming removed 4 bases from V and 0 bases from J, with 9 bases in between. The CDR3 extends over 15 amino acids. Germline V lookup: CDR1 MNHNS, CDR2 SASEGT.

The CDR3: CASSLGSGGLGGSSYNEQFF. In nucleotides, the CDR3 is TGCGCCAGCAGCTTGGGCTCTGGTGGTCTTGGCGGGAGCTCCTACAATGAGCAGTTCTTC. This chain connects TRBV5-1 to TRBJ2-1; 7 bases match TRBD2. The CDR3 runs to 20 residues. Trimming at V came to 0 bases and at J to 0 bases, leaving 15 bases not matched to a gene. Germline CDR1 reads SGHRS; CDR2 reads YFSETQ.

The rearrangement links TRBV11-3 to TRBJ1-5; D is unresolved. The CDR3 is 15 amino acids. The ends were cut back, 3 bases at V and 6 bases at J, with 15 bases in the middle. Germline CDR1 and CDR2: SGHNT and YENEEA. In DNA form, the CDR3 reads TGTGCCAGCAGCTTCCCGCCCCCCAGTAGTCAGCCCCAGCATTTT. Its translation is CASSFPPPSSQPQHF.

The chain links TRBV4-2 to TRBJ2-2; 11 positions agree with TRBD2. The trim removed 0 bases at V and 9 bases at J, leaving 6 bases unmatched. Germline V CDR1 and CDR2: LGHNA, YNFKEQ. The CDR3 length is 16 residues. The CDR3 loop reads CASSQDLAGGPRELFF. The CDR3 nucleotides are TGTGCCAGCAGCCAAGATTTAGCGGGAGGGCCCCGGGAGCTGTTTTTT.

The gene calls are TRBV10-3 and TRBJ1-1; no clear D gene. Trimming left V 7 bases short and J 1 base short, with 13 bases between. The CDR3 runs 14 residues. From germline, CDR1 is ENHRY and CDR2 SYGVKD. CDR3 amino acids: CAITPRAGNTEAFF. Here the CDR3 DNA reads TGTGCCATCACCCCAAGGGCGGGGAACACTGAAGCTTTCTTT.

The V gene is TRBV6-1, the J gene TRBJ1-1; 7 bases map to TRBD1. The CDR3 is made up of 14 amino acids. Germline V gives CDR1 MNHNS, CDR2 SASEGT. V lost 5 bases and J lost 1; bases outside the gene matches: 4. The CDR3 sequence is CASSPGQANTEAFF. The DNA of the CDR3 is TGTGCCAGCAGTCCCGGACAGGCGAACACTGAAGCTTTCTTT.

This clone turned up a few times. This rearrangement joins TRBV30 to TRBJ1-5; the D is unclear. The CDR3 is made up of 13 amino acids. V gave up 0 bases and J gave up 7 bases, with 10 bases separating them. Germline CDR1 GTSNPN, CDR2 SVGIG (reference sequence). The CDR3 here is CAWSVTPRQPQHF. Here the CDR3 DNA reads TGTGCCTGGAGTGTTACGCCAAGGCAGCCCCAGCATTTT.

The chain is built from TRBV9 and TRBJ2-1; TRBD1 aligns across 8 bases. Looked up from germline, CDR1 is SGDLS and CDR2 is YYNGEE. The V segment lost 2 bases and the J segment 0 bases; nucleotides outside the gene matches: 4. This CDR3 has 16 amino acids. CDR3 sequence reads: CASSVRQGASYNEQFF. The DNA for the CDR3 is TGTGCCAGCAGCGTCCGTCAGGGGGCCTCCTACAATGAGCAGTTCTTC.

The rearrangement joins TRBV5-1 to TRBJ1-2; TRBD1 is a possible D gene (6 bases). Germline CDR1 SGHRS, CDR2 YFSETQ. V was cut by 7 bases and J by 6 bases, with 19 bases left in between. This CDR3 is 14 amino acids long. CDR3 coding DNA: TGCGCCAGCGCCGTAGGGGGATCCGTTGATGGCTACACCTTC. This encodes CASAVGGSVDGYTF.

The chain carries TRBV27 and TRBJ2-1; 10 nucleotides match TRBD2. Germline loops: CDR1 MNHEY, CDR2 SMNVEV (reference sequence). The V segment lost 6 bases and the J segment 4 bases; nucleotides outside the gene matches: 3. The CDR3 covers 14 residues. The CDR3 nucleotides are TGTGCCAGCAGCAGGACTAGCGGATACAATGAGCAGTTCTTC. It is translated as CASSRTSGYNEQFF.

J is TRBJ2-7 and V is TRBV5-1; 13 bases are shared with TRBD2. Germline loops: CDR1 SGHRS, CDR2 YFSETQ. V trimming: 4 bases; J trimming: 3 bases; junction bases outside the gene matches: 7. CDR3 length: 16 amino acids. In nucleotides, the CDR3 is TGCGCCAGCAGCGTGGGACTAGCGGGACAACTCTACGAGCAGTACTTC. Protein: CASSVGLAGQLYEQYF. The full variable domain, completed using reference TRBV5-1 and TRBJ2-7, is KAGVTQTPRYLIKTRGQQVTLSCSPISGHRSVSWYQQTPGQGLQFLFEYFSETQRNKGNFPGRFSGRQFSNSRSEMNVSTLELGDSALYLCASSVGLAGQLYEQYFGPGTRLTVT.

As regards this clone: One end of the junction is discordant with germline, which a read error may explain. The chain couples TRBV30 to TRBJ2-3; TRBD2 aligns across 7 bases. Germline CDR1 reads GTSNPN; CDR2 reads SVGIG (reference sequence). The CDR3 contains 14 residues. The DNA for the CDR3 is TGTGCTTGGACGGGGGAGGGGATAACAGATACGCAGTATTTT. Protein product: CAWTGEGITDTQYF.

The genes are TRBV5-4 and TRBJ1-2; tentative D call: TRBD1 (6 bases). Between the trimmed V and J ends, which lost 3 bases and 9 bases, there was a span of 9 bases. The V gene's germline CDR1 is SGHNT and CDR2 YYREEE (reference sequence). The CDR3 consists of 11 residues. The chain's CDR3 is CASSWGDSYTF. Written as DNA, the CDR3 is TGTGCCAGCAGCTGGGGGGACAGCTACACCTTC.

The chain is built from TRBV19 and TRBJ1-5, with 8 bases identical to TRBD1. This CDR3 has 18 residues. Germline values: CDR1 LNHDA, CDR2 SQIVND (reference sequence). V lost 1 base to trimming and J lost 0 bases; unmatched junction nucleotides: 8. The CDR3 sequence is CASSIVAGGLYSNQPQHF. DNA for the CDR3: TGTGCCAGTAGTATAGTGGCAGGGGGCCTTTATAGCAATCAGCCCCAGCATTTT.

In its sample, this clone was seen once. The gene calls are TRBV27 and TRBJ1-1; 11 nucleotides line up with TRBD1. This CDR3 is 17 amino acids long. Germline V gene lookup returns CDR1 MNHEY and CDR2 SMNVEV (reference sequence). The J segment lost 0 bases and the V segment lost 6 bases, leaving 9 bases of the junction unmatched. The CDR3 sequence: CASRAGTGGGMNTEAFF. The CDR3, as DNA: TGTGCCAGCAGGGCTGGGACAGGGGGTGGGATGAACACTGAAGCTTTCTTT.

The rearrangement joins TRBV19 to TRBJ2-2, with TRBD2 matching over 9 bases. The V segment lost 9 bases and the J segment 4 bases; nucleotides outside the gene matches: 6. This CDR3 is built from 14 residues. The germline gives CDR1 LNHDA, CDR2 SQIVND (reference sequence). The CDR3 DNA sequence: TGTGCCAGCACGAGCGGGGGGCTCACCGGGGAGCTGTTTTTT. Translation: CASTSGGLTGELFF.

The rearrangement uses TRBV5-1 and TRBJ1-1, with 10 bases matching TRBD1. After removal of 2 bases from V and 0 bases from J, the junction contained 4 bases not matched to a gene. Germline lookup yields CDR1 SGHRS and CDR2 YFSETQ. The CDR3 sequence is 16 residues long. The DNA for the CDR3 is TGCGCCAGCAGCTTAACCGGGACAGGGGTGAACACTGAAGCTTTCTTT. Translation: CASSLTGTGVNTEAFF.

V gene TRBV19 combines with J gene TRBJ1-5, with D hard to call. Deletions cut 11 bases from V and 4 bases from J, with 15 bases between. CDR1 and CDR2 (germline): LNHDA, SQIVND (reference sequence). CDR3 length equals 13 residues. This chain's CDR3 is CASYGGRNQPQHF. The CDR3 coding sequence is TGTGCCTCTTATGGAGGGAGGAATCAGCCCCAGCATTTT.

The J gene is TRBJ1-3, the V gene TRBV6-1, with no clear D. Germline V gene data show CDR1 as MNHNS and CDR2 as SASEGT. There are 15 residues in the CDR3. V lost 3 bases, J lost 0 bases, and 9 bases lay in between. CDR3 region: CASSETLHSGNTIYF. The CDR3 DNA sequence: TGTGCCAGCAGTGAGACGCTCCACTCTGGAAACACCATATATTTT.

This chain joins TRBV5-1 and TRBJ1-2; 7 bases fit TRBD1. Trimming removed 2 bases from V and 4 bases from J; junction bases left unmatched: 2. This CDR3 has 13 residues. Looked up from germline, CDR1 is SGHRS and CDR2 is YFSETQ. For the CDR3, the DNA is TGCGCCAGCAGCTTAGGACAGGTCTATGGCTACACCTTC. Its translation is CASSLGQVYGYTF. The full variable domain, its missing parts supplied by reference TRBV5-1 and TRBJ1-2, is KAGVTQTPRYLIKTRGQQVTLSCSPISGHRSVSWYQQTPGQGLQFLFEYFSETQRNKGNFPGRFSGRQFSNSRSEMNVSTLELGDSALYLCASSLGQVYGYTFGSGTRLTVV.

The V gene is TRBV7-2, the J gene TRBJ2-7; D not resolved. Trimming left V 6 bases short and J 4 bases short, with 16 bases between. Germline CDR1 SGHTA, CDR2 FQGNSA. This CDR3 is built from 14 residues. The DNA for the CDR3 is TGTGCCAGCAGTCGTACACCATTCCAATACGAGCAGTACTTC. Encoded protein: CASSRTPFQYEQYF.

This clone showed up just a few times. The rearrangement joins TRBV7-3 to TRBJ2-3; 13 positions match TRBD2. The CDR3 contains 15 residues. J gave up 6 bases and V 4 bases, and 4 bases lay outside the gene matches. Germline V gene lookup returns CDR1 SGHTA and CDR2 FQGTGA. DNA for the CDR3: TGTGCCAGCAGCTCAGAGGGACTAGCGGGGGATACGCAGTATTTT. This sequence encodes CASSSEGLAGDTQYF. The full variable domain, rest sourced from reference TRBV7-3 and TRBJ2-3, is GAGVSQTPSNKVTEKGKYVELRCDPISGHTALYWYRQSLGQGPEFLIYFQGTGAADDSGLPNDRFFAVRPEGSVSTLKIQRTERGDSAVYLCASSSEGLAGDTQYFGPGTRLTVL.

V and J are TRBV5-1 and TRBJ2-7; TRBD1 might be the D (6 bases). Germline V CDR1 and CDR2: SGHRS, YFSETQ. CDR3 length equals 15 residues. Trimming cost V 2 bases and J 1 base, with 13 bases left between them. CDR3 in DNA: TGCGCCAGCAGCTTCCAGGGGAGTGGGTCCTACGAGCAGTACTTC. Translating gives CASSFQGSGSYEQYF.